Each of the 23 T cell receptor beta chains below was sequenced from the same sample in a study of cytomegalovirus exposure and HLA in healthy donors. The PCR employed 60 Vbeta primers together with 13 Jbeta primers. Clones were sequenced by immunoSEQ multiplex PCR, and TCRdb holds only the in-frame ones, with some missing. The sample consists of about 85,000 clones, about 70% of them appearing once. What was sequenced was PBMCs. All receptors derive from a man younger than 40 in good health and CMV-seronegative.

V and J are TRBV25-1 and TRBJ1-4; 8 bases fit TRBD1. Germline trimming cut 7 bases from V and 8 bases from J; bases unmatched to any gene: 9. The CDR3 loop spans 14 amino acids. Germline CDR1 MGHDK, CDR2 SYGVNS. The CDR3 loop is CASTPDREVEKLFF. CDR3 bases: TGTGCCAGCACCCCGGACAGGGAAGTAGAAAAACTGTTTTTT.

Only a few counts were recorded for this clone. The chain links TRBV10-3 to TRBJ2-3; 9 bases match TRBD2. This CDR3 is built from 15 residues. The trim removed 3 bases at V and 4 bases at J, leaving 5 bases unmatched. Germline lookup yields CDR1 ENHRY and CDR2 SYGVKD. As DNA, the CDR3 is TGTGCCATCAGTGATATAGCGGGAGTTGCAGATACGCAGTATTTT. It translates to CAISDIAGVADTQYF.

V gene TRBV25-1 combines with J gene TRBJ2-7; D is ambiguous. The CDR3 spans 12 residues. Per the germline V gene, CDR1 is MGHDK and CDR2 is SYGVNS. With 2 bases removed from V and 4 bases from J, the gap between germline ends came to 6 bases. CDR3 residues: CASSENGYEQYF. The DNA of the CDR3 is TGTGCCAGCAGTGAAAACGGGTACGAGCAGTACTTC.

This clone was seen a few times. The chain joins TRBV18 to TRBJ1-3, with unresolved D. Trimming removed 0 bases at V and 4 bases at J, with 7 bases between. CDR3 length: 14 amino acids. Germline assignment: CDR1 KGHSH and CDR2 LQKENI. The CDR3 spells CASSPPAGGNTIYF. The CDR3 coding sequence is TGTGCCAGCTCACCACCGGCAGGAGGAAACACCATATATTTT.

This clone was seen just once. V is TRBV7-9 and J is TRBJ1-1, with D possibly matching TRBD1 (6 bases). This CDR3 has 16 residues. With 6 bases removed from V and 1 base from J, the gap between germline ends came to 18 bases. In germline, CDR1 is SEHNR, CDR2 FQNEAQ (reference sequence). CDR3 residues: CASRPRLDRKNTEAFF. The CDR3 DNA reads TGTGCCAGCAGACCCCGTTTAGACAGGAAGAACACTGAAGCTTTCTTT.

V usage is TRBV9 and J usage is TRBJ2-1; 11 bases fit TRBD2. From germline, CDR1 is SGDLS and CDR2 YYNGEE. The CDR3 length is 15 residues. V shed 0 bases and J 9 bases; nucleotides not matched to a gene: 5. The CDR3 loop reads CASSVVAGGPSEQFF. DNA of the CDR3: TGTGCCAGCAGCGTAGTAGCGGGGGGGCCAAGTGAGCAGTTCTTC.

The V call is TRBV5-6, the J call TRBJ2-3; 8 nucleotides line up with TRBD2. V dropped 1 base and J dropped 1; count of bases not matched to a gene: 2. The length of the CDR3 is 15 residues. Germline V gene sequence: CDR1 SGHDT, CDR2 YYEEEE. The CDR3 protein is CASSLSGRGTDTQYF. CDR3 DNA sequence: TGTGCCAGCAGCTTGAGCGGGAGAGGCACAGATACGCAGTATTTT.

The CDR3 nucleotides are TGTGCCTGGAGTGTTGCTGGGGACAGTTTCCCCCTTGGGGATGGCTACACCTTC. This gives the protein CAWSVAGDSFPLGDGYTF. V and J are TRBV30 and TRBJ1-2; TRBD1 matches 7 bases. Unmatched junction bases numbered 19, after V lost 0 bases and J lost 6 bases. CDR1 and CDR2 from the germline V gene are GTSNPN and SVGIG (reference sequence). The CDR3 has 18 residues.

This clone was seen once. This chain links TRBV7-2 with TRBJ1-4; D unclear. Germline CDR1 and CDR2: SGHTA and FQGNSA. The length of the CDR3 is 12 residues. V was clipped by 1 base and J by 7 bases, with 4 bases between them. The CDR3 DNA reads TGTGCCAGCAGCTTAGTAGCTGAAAAACTGTTTTTT. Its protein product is CASSLVAEKLFF.

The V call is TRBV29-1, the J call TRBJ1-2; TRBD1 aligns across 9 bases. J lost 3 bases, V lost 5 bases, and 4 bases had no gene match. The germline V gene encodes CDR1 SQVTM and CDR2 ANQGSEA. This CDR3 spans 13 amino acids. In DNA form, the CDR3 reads TGCAGCGTTCGGGACAGGGAGGACTATGGCTACACCTTC. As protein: CSVRDREDYGYTF. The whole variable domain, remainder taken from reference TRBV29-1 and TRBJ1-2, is SAVISQKPSRDICQRGTSLTIQCQVDSQVTMMFWYRQQPGQSLTLIATANQGSEATYESGFVIDKFPISRPNLTFSTLTVSNMSPEDSSIYLCSVRDREDYGYTFGSGTRLTVV.

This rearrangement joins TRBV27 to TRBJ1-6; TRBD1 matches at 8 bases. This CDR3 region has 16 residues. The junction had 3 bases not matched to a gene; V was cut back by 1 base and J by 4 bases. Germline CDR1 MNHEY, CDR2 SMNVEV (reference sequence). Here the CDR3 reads CASSLFTGGYNSPLHF. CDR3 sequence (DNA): TGTGCCAGCAGTTTATTCACAGGGGGGTATAATTCACCCCTCCACTTT.

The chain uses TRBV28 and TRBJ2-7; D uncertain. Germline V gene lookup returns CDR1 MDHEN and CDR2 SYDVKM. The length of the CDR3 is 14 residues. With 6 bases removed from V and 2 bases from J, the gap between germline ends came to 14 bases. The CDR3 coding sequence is TGTGCCAGCAGCCAGAAATCAGGTACCTACGAGCAGTACTTC. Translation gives CASSQKSGTYEQYF. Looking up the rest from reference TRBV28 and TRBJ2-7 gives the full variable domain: DVKVTQSSRYLVKRTGEKVFLECVQDMDHENMFWYRQDPGLGLRLIYFSYDVKMKEKGDIPEGYSVSREKKERFSLILESASTNQTSMYLCASSQKSGTYEQYFGPGTRLTVT.

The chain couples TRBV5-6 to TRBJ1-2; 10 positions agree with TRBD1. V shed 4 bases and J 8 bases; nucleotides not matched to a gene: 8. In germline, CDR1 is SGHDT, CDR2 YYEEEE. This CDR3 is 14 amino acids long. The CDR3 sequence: CASSIDRGRGGYTF. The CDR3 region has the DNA TGTGCCAGCAGCATAGACAGGGGGCGCGGGGGCTACACCTTC.

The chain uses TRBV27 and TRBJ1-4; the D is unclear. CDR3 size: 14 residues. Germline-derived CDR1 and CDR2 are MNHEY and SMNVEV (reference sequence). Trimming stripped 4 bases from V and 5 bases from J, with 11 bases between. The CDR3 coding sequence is TGTGCCAGCAGTTGGAGAGGCTCGAATGAAAAACTGTTTTTT. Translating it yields CASSWRGSNEKLFF. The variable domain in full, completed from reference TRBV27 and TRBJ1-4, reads EAQVTQNPRYLITVTGKKLTVTCSQNMNHEYMSWYRQDPGLGLRQIYYSMNVEVTDKGDVPEGYKVSRKEKRNFPLILESPSPNQTSLYFCASSWRGSNEKLFFGSGTQLSVL.

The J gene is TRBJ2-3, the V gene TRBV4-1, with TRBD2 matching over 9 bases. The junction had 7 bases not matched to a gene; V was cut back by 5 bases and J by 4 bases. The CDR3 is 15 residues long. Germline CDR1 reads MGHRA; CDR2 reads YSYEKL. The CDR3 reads CASSETSGQADTQYF. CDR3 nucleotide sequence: TGCGCCAGCAGCGAAACTAGCGGGCAGGCAGATACGCAGTATTTT.

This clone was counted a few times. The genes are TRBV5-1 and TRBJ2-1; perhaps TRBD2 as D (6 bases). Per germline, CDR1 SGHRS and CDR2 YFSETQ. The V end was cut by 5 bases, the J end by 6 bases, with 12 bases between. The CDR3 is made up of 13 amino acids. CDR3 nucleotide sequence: TGCGCCAGCAGGCCGGGACTGGGCAATGAGCAGTTCTTC. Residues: CASRPGLGNEQFF.

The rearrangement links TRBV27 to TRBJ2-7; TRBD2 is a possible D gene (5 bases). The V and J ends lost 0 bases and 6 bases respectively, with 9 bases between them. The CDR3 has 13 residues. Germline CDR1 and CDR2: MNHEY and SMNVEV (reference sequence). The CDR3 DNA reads TGTGCCAGCAGTTTATCCCCCGGACTCGAGCAGTACTTC. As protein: CASSLSPGLEQYF.

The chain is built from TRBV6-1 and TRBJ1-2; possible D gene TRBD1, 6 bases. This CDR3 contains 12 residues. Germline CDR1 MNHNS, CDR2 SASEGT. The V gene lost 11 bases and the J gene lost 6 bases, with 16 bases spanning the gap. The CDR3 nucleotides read TGTGCCGGGGACCGGGACACCGATGGCTACACCTTC. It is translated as CAGDRDTDGYTF.

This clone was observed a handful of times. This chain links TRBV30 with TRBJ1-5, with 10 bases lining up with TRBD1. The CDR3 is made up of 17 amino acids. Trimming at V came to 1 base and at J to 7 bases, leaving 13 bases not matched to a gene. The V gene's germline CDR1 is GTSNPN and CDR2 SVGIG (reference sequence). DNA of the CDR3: TGTGCCTGGAGTGGGGAAACGGAGACAGGGGGCCCCCAGCCCCAGCATTTT. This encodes CAWSGETETGGPQPQHF.

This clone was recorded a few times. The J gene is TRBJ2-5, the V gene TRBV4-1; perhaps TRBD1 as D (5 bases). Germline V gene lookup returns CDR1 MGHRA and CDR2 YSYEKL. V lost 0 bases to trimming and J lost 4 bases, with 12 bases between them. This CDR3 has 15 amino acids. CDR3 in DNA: TGCGCCAGCAGCCAAGATCTAGACACAGGAGAGACCCAGTACTTC. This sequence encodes CASSQDLDTGETQYF.

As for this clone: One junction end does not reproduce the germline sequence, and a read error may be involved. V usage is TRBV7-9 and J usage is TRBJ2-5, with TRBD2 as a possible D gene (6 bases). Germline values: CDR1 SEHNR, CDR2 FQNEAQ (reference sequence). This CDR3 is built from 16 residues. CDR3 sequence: CSSSLRGAGFQETQYF. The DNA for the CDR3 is TGTTCCAGCAGCCTCCGAGGGGCGGGGTTTCAAGAGACCCAGTACTTC.

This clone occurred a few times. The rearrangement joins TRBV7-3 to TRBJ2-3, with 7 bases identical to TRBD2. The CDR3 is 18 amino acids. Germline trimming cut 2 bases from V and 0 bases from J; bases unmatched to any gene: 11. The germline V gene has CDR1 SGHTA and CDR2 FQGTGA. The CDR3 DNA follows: TGTGCCAGCAGCTTAGGGACGGGGGGAGTTTATAGCACAGATACGCAGTATTTT. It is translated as CASSLGTGGVYSTDTQYF.

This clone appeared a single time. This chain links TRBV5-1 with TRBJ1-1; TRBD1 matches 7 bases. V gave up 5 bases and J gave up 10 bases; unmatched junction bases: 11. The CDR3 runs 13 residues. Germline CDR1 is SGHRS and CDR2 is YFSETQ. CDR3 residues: CASSGQAGEGAFF. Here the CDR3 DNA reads TGCGCCAGCAGTGGACAGGCTGGTGAGGGAGCTTTCTTT.